This TCR beta chain appears in the sequencing data of a study of shared clonotypes between healthy human individuals. Findings of the study overall: Rarefaction revealed incomplete sorted-subset sequencing despite large depth.

Profiling relied on immunoSEQ multiplex PCR, and the TCRdb table lists in-frame clones only, not all of them. The sample has 2.3 million or so clones, over 90% seen once. Every contributor of samples was a Caucasian grown-up residing in Nashville, Tennessee. As for this clone: Its antigen is still unknown.

Unmatched junction bases numbered 7, after V lost 6 bases and J lost 5 bases. Per germline, CDR1 MDHEN and CDR2 SYDVKM. This CDR3 has 15 amino acids. Sequenced material: naive CD4+ T cells from PBMCs. Subset: CD45RA+ positively selected. The source is a young man in good health. Some clones in this sample may be carry-over from other donors' samples. The chain uses TRBV28 and TRBJ2-5; 12 bases align to TRBD1. The DNA for the CDR3 is TGTGCCAGCAGCCCAGGGACAGGGGGCGCCGAGACCCAGTACTTC. It encodes CASSPGTGGAETQYF.